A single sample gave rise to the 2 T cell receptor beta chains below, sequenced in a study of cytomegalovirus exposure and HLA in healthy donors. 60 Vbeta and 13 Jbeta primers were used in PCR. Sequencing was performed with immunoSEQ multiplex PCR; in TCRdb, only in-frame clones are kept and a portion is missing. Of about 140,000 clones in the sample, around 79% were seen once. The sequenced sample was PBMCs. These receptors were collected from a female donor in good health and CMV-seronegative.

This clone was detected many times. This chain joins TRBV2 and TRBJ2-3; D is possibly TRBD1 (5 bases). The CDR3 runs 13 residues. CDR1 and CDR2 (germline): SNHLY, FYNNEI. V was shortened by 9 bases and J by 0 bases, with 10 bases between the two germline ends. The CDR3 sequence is CARGAASTDTQYF. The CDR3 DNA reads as TGTGCCAGAGGGGCAGCTAGCACAGATACGCAGTATTTT.

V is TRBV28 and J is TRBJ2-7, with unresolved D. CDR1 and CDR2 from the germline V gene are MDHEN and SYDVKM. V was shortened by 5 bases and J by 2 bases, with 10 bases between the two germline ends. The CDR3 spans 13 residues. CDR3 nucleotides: TGTGCCAGCAGTAAACCTAGAGCCTACGAGCAGTACTTC. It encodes CASSKPRAYEQYF.